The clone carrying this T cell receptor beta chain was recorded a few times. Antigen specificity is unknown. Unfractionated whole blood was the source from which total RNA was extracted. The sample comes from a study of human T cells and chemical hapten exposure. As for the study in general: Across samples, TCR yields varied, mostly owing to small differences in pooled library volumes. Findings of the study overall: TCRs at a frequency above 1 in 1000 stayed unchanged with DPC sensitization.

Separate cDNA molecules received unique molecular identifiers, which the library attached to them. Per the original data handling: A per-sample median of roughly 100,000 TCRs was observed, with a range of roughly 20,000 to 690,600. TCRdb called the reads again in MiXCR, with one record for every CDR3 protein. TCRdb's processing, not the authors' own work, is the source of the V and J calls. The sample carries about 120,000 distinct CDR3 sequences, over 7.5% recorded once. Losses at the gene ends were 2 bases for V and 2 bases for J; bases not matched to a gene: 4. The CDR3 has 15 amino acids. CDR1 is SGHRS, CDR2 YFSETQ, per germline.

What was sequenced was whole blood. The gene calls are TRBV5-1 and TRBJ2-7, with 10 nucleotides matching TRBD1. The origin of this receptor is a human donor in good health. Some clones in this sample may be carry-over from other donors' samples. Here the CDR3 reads CASSLPGTGAYEQYF. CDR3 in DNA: TGCGCCAGCAGCTTACCCGGGACAGGGGCCTACGAGCAGTACTTC.